This TCR beta chain is from a study of a mutant IDH1 vaccine in newly diagnosed glioma. Per the germline V gene, CDR1 is LNHDA and CDR2 is SQIVND (reference sequence). The CDR3 length is 14 residues. Germline trimming cut 5 bases from V and 5 bases from J; bases unmatched to any gene: 6. This sample's time point: baseline, week 1 (first vaccination visit). Indicated treatment: pre-vaccination baseline after standard-of-care therapy. The repertoire was sequenced with immunoSEQ multiplex PCR; TCRdb's copy has only in-frame clones and lacks some. Among approximately 70,000 clones, 80% to 90% were seen once, and the ten largest hold 2.9%.

The receptor was derived from a man younger than 45 with glioma. Sample: PBMCs, taken from a glioma patient treated with radiotherapy, temozolomide or both. The rearrangement uses TRBV19 and TRBJ2-5; TRBD2 agrees at 9 bases. CDR3 amino acids: CASSDRTSDETQYF. The CDR3 DNA follows: TGTGCCAGTAGTGATAGGACTAGCGATGAGACCCAGTACTTC.